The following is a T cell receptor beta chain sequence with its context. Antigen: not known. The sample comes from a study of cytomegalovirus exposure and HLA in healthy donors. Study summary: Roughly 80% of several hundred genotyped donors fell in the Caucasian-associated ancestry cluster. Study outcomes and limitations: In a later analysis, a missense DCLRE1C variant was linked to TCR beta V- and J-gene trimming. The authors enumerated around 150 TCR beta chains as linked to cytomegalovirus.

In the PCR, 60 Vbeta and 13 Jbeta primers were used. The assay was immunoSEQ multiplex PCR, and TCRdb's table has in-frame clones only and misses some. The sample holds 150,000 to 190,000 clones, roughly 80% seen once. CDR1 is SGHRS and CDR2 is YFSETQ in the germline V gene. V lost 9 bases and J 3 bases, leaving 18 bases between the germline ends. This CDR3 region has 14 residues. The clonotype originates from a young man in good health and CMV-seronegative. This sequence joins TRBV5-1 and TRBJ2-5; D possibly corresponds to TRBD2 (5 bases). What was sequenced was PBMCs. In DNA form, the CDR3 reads TGCGCCAACGACCGGGGAGAGGGAAAAGAGACCCAGTACTTC. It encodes CANDRGEGKETQYF.